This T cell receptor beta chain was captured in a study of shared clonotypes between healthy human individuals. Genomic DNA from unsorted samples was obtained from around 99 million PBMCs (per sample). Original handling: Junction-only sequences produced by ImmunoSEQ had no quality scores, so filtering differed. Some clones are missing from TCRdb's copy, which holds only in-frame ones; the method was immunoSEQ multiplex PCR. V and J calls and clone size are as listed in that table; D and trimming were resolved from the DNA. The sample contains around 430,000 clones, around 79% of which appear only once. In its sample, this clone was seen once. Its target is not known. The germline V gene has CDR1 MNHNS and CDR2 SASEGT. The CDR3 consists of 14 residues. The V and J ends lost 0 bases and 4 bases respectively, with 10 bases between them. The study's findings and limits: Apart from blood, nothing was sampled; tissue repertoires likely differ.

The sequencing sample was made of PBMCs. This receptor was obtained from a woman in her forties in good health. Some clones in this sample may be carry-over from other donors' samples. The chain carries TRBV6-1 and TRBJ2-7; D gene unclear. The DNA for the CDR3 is TGTGCCAGCAGTGAAGCCCCCCCCGTATACGAGCAGTACTTC. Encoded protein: CASSEAPPVYEQYF.